Listed here is a single T cell receptor beta chain. This entry belongs to a study of blood T cell repertoires in COVID-19. Study details: Samples came from the United States, Italy and Spain, spanning acute and convalescent COVID-19. In each case, the material was cDNA or gDNA derived from T cells, B-cell-depleted T cells, or PBMCs.

Original processing notes: Estimation of nucleated cell counts relied on the amplification of reference gene primers. The method was immunoSEQ multiplex PCR; TCRdb's version includes in-frame clones alone and lacks a portion of them. Clonal size and the V and J genes are those of that table, whereas D and trimming came from the DNA. The table shows roughly 100,000 clones, with around 81% occurring only once. Seattle's enrolled individuals joined amid active infection and were then monitored longitudinally. The sequence was collected from an elderly man with COVID-19, enrolled during active disease. The specimen sequenced was peripheral blood.

The CDR3 spells CASSQHSGGSTDTQYF. CDR3 coding DNA: TGTGCCAGCAGCCAACACAGCGGGGGGAGCACAGATACGCAGTATTTT. The chain joins TRBV4-2 to TRBJ2-3; 9 positions agree with TRBD2. Trimming at V came to 2 bases and at J to 0 bases, leaving 3 bases not matched to a gene. Germline V gene data show CDR1 as LGHNA and CDR2 as YNFKEQ. The CDR3 totals 16 residues.